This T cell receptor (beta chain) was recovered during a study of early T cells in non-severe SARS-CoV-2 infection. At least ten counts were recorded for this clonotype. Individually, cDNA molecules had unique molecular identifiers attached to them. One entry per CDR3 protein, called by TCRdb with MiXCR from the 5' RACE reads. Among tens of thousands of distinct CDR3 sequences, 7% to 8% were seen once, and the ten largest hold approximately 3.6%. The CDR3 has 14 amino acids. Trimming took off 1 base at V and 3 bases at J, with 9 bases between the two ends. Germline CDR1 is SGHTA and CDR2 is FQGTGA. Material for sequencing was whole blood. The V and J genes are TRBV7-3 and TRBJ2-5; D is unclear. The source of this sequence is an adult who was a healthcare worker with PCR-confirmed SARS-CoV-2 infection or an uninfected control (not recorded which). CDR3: CASSLKYGEETQYF. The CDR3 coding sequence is TGTGCCAGCAGCTTAAAATACGGAGAAGAGACCCAGTACTTC.